The clone carrying this T cell receptor beta chain was seen many times. Its target is unknown. The CDR3 extends over 14 amino acids. V lost 5 bases to trimming and J lost 0 bases, with 8 bases between them. The germline V gene encodes CDR1 MNHEY and CDR2 SMNVEV (reference sequence). Amplification yielded TCR beta CDR3 regions, with RNA transcripts as the source. TCR CDR3 underwent first-round RT-PCR with the HTBI primer set. TCRdb used MiXCR to reprocess the multiplex PCR reads, holding one entry per CDR3 protein. The sample lists about 640,000 distinct CDR3 sequences, about a fifth seen once, with around a third in the top ten. This record comes from a study of T cells in Graves' hyperthyroidism and ophthalmopathy. Findings and caveats of the study: Among thyroid clonotypes expanded above 0.001, most also appeared in blood. Ophthalmopathy onset followed model prediction by a median around 6.6 months.

Among ophthalmopathy patients, the Clinical Activity Score reached at least 3, the NOSPECS grade reached at least 4, and duration remained under 3 months. Each diagnosis was grounded in clinical symptoms, serum thyroxine and TRAb, thyroid ultrasound, and orbital computed tomography. Sequenced: blood. The rearrangement uses TRBV27 and TRBJ1-5; D not certain. The source is a young man with Graves' ophthalmopathy. The CDR3 nucleotides are TGTGCCAGCAGTGGGCAGAATAGCAATCAGCCCCAGCATTTT. Translated: CASSGQNSNQPQHF.